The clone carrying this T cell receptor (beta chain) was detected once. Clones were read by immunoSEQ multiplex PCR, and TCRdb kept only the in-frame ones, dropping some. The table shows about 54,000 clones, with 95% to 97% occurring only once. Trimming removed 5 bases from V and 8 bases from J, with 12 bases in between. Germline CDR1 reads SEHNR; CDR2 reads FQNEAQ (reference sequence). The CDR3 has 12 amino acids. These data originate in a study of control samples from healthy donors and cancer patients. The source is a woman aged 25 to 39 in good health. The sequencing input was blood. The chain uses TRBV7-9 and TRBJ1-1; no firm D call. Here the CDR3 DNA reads TGTGCCAGCAGCCATAGCATCAGGGAAGCTTTCTTT. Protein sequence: CASSHSIREAFF.